These 29 T cell receptor beta chains were all obtained from the same sample, sequenced in a study of CD8 T cells in Susac syndrome. A quantity of about 0.5 to 1 ug RNA underwent reverse transcription using random hexamers. From the immunoSEQ multiplex PCR reads, TCRdb called clonotypes with MiXCR, one entry per CDR3 protein. The data contain a few hundred thousand distinct CDR3 sequences, 85% of them singletons. The material sequenced was CD8+ T cells from PBMCs. Every receptor here comes from a human donor with multiple sclerosis.

The rearrangement joins TRBV27 to TRBJ2-1; 8 nucleotides align to TRBD2. CDR1 is MNHEY and CDR2 is SMNVEV in the germline V gene (reference sequence). V was clipped by 2 bases and J by 8 bases; unmatched bases: 8. The CDR3 is 15 residues long. The CDR3 region has the DNA TGTGCCAGCAGTTTACTTGCGGGAGGTAGGCATGAGCAGTTCTTC. Translating gives CASSLLAGGRHEQFF.

The CDR3 loop is CSARLTGSYPEAFF. CDR3 bases: TGCAGTGCTAGGTTGACAGGGTCTTACCCTGAAGCTTTCTTT. The chain recombines TRBV20-1 with TRBJ1-1; 7 bases are shared with TRBD1. The CDR3 covers 14 residues. The J segment lost 6 bases and the V segment lost 3 bases, leaving 10 bases of the junction unmatched. Looked up from germline, CDR1 is DFQATT and CDR2 is SNEGSKA (reference sequence).

This clonotype showed up just a few times. The J gene is TRBJ2-3, the V gene TRBV4-1; no reliable D call. CDR1 and CDR2 from the germline V gene are MGHRA and YSYEKL. Trimming removed 1 base from V and 6 bases from J, with 5 bases in between. The CDR3 consists of 12 residues. DNA for the CDR3: TGCGCCAGCAGCCAAGGCCGGGATACGCAGTATTTT. Its protein product is CASSQGRDTQYF.

The chain carries TRBV7-3 and TRBJ2-3; D is uncertain. The CDR3 loop spans 14 amino acids. V was pared by 5 bases and J by 1 base, with 10 bases between. Germline V gives CDR1 SGHTA, CDR2 FQGTGA. The CDR3 DNA follows: TGTGCCAGCAGCCCCGAGACTGGCACAGATACGCAGTATTTT. Protein product: CASSPETGTDTQYF.

The chain joins TRBV9 to TRBJ2-1; a weak D match, TRBD1 (5 bases). Trimming shortened V by 4 bases and J by 2 bases, and 13 bases separated the two germline ends. From germline, CDR1 is SGDLS and CDR2 YYNGEE. The CDR3 consists of 15 residues. The chain's CDR3 is CASSQAGSAYNEQFF. The DNA of the CDR3 is TGTGCCAGCAGCCAGGCAGGGTCAGCCTACAATGAGCAGTTCTTC.

This clonotype was seen only once. The chain has TRBV19 and TRBJ2-1, with TRBD2 matching over 7 bases. Looked up from germline, CDR1 is LNHDA and CDR2 is SQIVND (reference sequence). V lost 10 bases to trimming and J lost 3 bases; unmatched junction nucleotides: 6. There are 13 residues in the CDR3. The CDR3 DNA reads as TGTGCCACCGGACTAGTCGGCTACAATGAGCAGTTCTTC. It yields the protein CATGLVGYNEQFF.

CDR3 nucleotide sequence: TGTGCCAGCAGCCCGGGACAGGCTTACAATGAGCAGTTCTTC. Translation gives CASSPGQAYNEQFF. The chain uses TRBV5-6 and TRBJ2-1, with TRBD1 identical over 8 bases. V was clipped by 4 bases and J by 4 bases; unmatched bases: 4. This CDR3 is built from 14 residues. Germline CDR1 SGHDT, CDR2 YYEEEE.

The gene calls are TRBV5-4 and TRBJ2-1; weak D call: TRBD2 (6 bases). The CDR3 sequence is 14 residues long. Between the trimmed V and J ends, which lost 4 bases and 7 bases, there was a span of 15 bases. Germline lookup yields CDR1 SGHNT and CDR2 YYREEE (reference sequence). CDR3 DNA: TGTGCCAGCAGCGACGGGACTGGCCTGAATGAGCAGTTCTTC. It codes for CASSDGTGLNEQFF.

This chain joins TRBV27 and TRBJ2-7, with a weak D call TRBD2 (6 bases). The germline gives CDR1 MNHEY, CDR2 SMNVEV (reference sequence). This CDR3 region has 14 residues. Deletions cut 8 bases from V and 4 bases from J, with 18 bases between. The DNA for the CDR3 is TGTGCCAGCCGAAGACTGGGCGGGACTTACGAGCAGTACTTC. Its protein product is CASRRLGGTYEQYF.

The V and J genes are TRBV6-5 and TRBJ2-3; 9 bases agree with TRBD2. V was pared by 0 bases and J by 0 bases, with 1 base of the junction left unmatched. This CDR3 is 16 amino acids long. CDR1 and CDR2 (germline): MNHEY, SVGAGI. The CDR3 bases are TGTGCCAGCAGTTACTCTAGCGGGGGAAGCACAGATACGCAGTATTTT. Its protein is CASSYSSGGSTDTQYF.

The genes are TRBV29-1 and TRBJ1-1; 7 positions agree with TRBD1. V lost 0 bases and J lost 5; bases outside the gene matches: 6. This CDR3 is 14 amino acids long. Per germline, CDR1 SQVTM and CDR2 ANQGSEA. CDR3 in amino acids: CSVEEDRVNTEAFF. CDR3 nucleotide sequence: TGCAGCGTTGAAGAAGACAGGGTTAATACTGAAGCTTTCTTT.

A single count supports this clonotype. The chain employs TRBV10-3 and TRBJ1-1, with D possibly being TRBD1 (6 bases). Germline values: CDR1 ENHRY, CDR2 SYGVKD. This CDR3 comprises 13 residues. V was clipped by 9 bases and J by 8 bases, with 19 bases between them. The chain's CDR3 is CAIRTVGGTEAFF. The CDR3 DNA follows: TGTGCCATAAGGACCGTAGGGGGGACCGAAGCTTTCTTT.

The chain links TRBV25-1 to TRBJ2-2; no clear D gene. The CDR3 runs 14 residues. Trimming shortened V by 1 base and J by 1 base, and 4 bases separated the two germline ends. The germline V gene has CDR1 MGHDK and CDR2 SYGVNS. CDR3 in amino acids: CASSELKNTGELFF. The DNA for the CDR3 is TGTGCCAGCAGTGAATTGAAGAACACCGGGGAGCTGTTTTTT.

The rearrangement joins TRBV6-5 to TRBJ1-3; possibly TRBD1 for D (6 bases). CDR1 and CDR2 (germline): MNHEY, SVGAGI. This CDR3 region has 15 residues. The germline V and J ends were trimmed by 0 bases and 11 bases, with 17 bases remaining between them. The CDR3 reads CASSYSGQLLTPIYF. The CDR3 region has the DNA TGTGCCAGCAGTTACTCCGGACAGCTCCTTACCCCCATATATTTT.

This clonotype is a singleton in its sample. The V and J genes are TRBV29-1 and TRBJ1-2; D is possibly TRBD1 (5 bases). The CDR3 runs 13 residues. V lost 2 bases and J 4 bases, leaving 11 bases between the germline ends. Germline V gene lookup returns CDR1 SQVTM and CDR2 ANQGSEA. Here the CDR3 DNA reads TGCAGCGTTGAACTCGACAGAAGCTATGGCTACACCTTC. Amino acids: CSVELDRSYGYTF.

The rearrangement joins TRBV29-1 to TRBJ2-1, with 12 positions matching TRBD2. The CDR3 loop spans 15 amino acids. The V gene end was trimmed by 3 bases and the J gene end by 7 bases; junction bases not matched to a gene: 7. CDR1 is SQVTM, CDR2 ANQGSEA, per germline. As DNA, the CDR3 is TGCAGCGTTGATTTTACTAGCGGGGGGATTAATGAGCAGTTCTTC. Encoded protein: CSVDFTSGGINEQFF.

The genes are TRBV5-6 and TRBJ2-7; 10 nucleotides agree with TRBD1. Per the germline V gene, CDR1 is SGHDT and CDR2 is YYEEEE. The CDR3 contains 15 residues. The V segment lost 4 bases and the J segment 6 bases; nucleotides outside the gene matches: 10. The CDR3: CASSAPGTGDTEQYF. DNA of the CDR3: TGTGCCAGCAGCGCCCCCGGGACAGGGGATACCGAGCAGTACTTC.

The chain links TRBV5-4 to TRBJ2-2; D might be TRBD1 or TRBD2, each matching 5 bases. CDR3 length: 16 amino acids. Trimming shortened V by 1 base and J by 4 bases, and 14 bases separated the two germline ends. CDR1 SGHNT and CDR2 YYREEE come from the germline V gene (reference sequence). CDR3 bases: TGTGCCAGCAGCTTGAACGGTCGGGGACCCACCGGGGAGCTGTTTTTT. Encoded protein: CASSLNGRGPTGELFF.

This rearrangement joins TRBV6-5 to TRBJ2-1; 9 nucleotides align to TRBD1. Germline V lookup: CDR1 MNHEY, CDR2 SVGAGI. V shed 2 bases, J shed 5 bases, and the junction held 4 bases outside the gene matches. This CDR3 comprises 15 residues. CDR3 nucleotides: TGTGCCAGCAGTTACGGGGGACAGGGTAACAATGAGCAGTTCTTC. Protein: CASSYGGQGNNEQFF.

This clonotype showed up just a few times. The chain joins TRBV13 to TRBJ2-3; D is undetermined. The CDR3 is 14 amino acids. V shed 0 bases and J shed 6 bases, with 10 bases lying between them. CDR1 PRHDT and CDR2 FYEKMQ come from the germline V gene (reference sequence). This chain's CDR3 is CASSLGGVGDTQYF. The CDR3 bases are TGTGCCAGCAGCTTAGGAGGCGTAGGGGATACGCAGTATTTT.

V is TRBV7-9 and J is TRBJ2-7, with a possible D match to TRBD1 (5 bases). The CDR3 has 14 amino acids. Trimming pared 5 bases from V and 3 bases from J, leaving 14 bases between. From germline, CDR1 is SEHNR and CDR2 FQNEAQ (reference sequence). The CDR3 here is CASSTYDQGYEQYF. CDR3 in DNA: TGTGCCAGCAGCACGTACGACCAGGGCTACGAGCAGTACTTC.

The CDR3 nucleotides are TGTGCCAGCAGTTTCGGGACACCTAATCAGCCCCAGCATTTT. Amino acid sequence: CASSFGTPNQPQHF. The chain has TRBV27 and TRBJ1-5; D is possibly TRBD1 (6 bases). Between the trimmed V and J ends, which lost 3 bases and 4 bases, there was a span of 10 bases. The CDR3 runs 14 residues. Germline lookup yields CDR1 MNHEY and CDR2 SMNVEV (reference sequence).

A few counts support this clonotype. The V and J genes are TRBV29-1 and TRBJ2-1; 10 nucleotides align to TRBD1. Unmatched junction bases numbered 2, after V lost 4 bases and J lost 8 bases. CDR1 is SQVTM and CDR2 is ANQGSEA in the germline V gene. This CDR3 comprises 12 residues. CDR3 DNA: TGCAGCGTTGTGACAGGGGGCCATGAGCAGTTCTTC. Protein: CSVVTGGHEQFF.

This chain links TRBV29-1 with TRBJ1-4, with 7 bases that match TRBD1. Germline CDR1 is SQVTM and CDR2 is ANQGSEA. V dropped 1 base and J dropped 5; count of bases not matched to a gene: 7. The CDR3 loop spans 15 amino acids. The CDR3 protein is CSVEARQGRNEKLFF. In nucleotides, the CDR3 is TGCAGCGTTGAAGCTAGACAGGGACGGAATGAAAAACTGTTTTTT.

The chain joins TRBV5-4 to TRBJ2-1, with 10 nucleotides matching TRBD2. From germline, CDR1 is SGHNT and CDR2 YYREEE (reference sequence). The junction had 9 bases not matched to a gene; V was cut back by 5 bases and J by 7 bases. The CDR3 is 15 residues long. The CDR3 region is CASRSAGGHMNEQFF. The CDR3, as DNA: TGTGCCAGCAGATCAGCGGGGGGGCATATGAATGAGCAGTTCTTC.

The chain recombines TRBV19 with TRBJ2-7, with D perhaps being TRBD1 or TRBD2 (5 bases each). V was clipped by 3 bases and J by 2 bases, with 11 bases between them. Germline assignment: CDR1 LNHDA and CDR2 SQIVND (reference sequence). The CDR3 has 14 amino acids. In nucleotides, the CDR3 is TGTGCCAGTAGTATGGGGACGGTGACCTACGAGCAGTACTTC. As protein: CASSMGTVTYEQYF.

This CDR3 is CASSGRGQPQHF. CDR3 DNA sequence: TGTGCCAGCAGCGGAAGGGGCCAGCCCCAGCATTTT. The chain couples TRBV28 to TRBJ1-5; D possibly corresponds to TRBD1 (5 bases). Germline V gene lookup returns CDR1 MDHEN and CDR2 SYDVKM. V was trimmed by 6 bases and J by 7 bases, leaving 10 bases between them. The CDR3 is made up of 12 amino acids.

CDR3 sequence reads: CASGLAQGEQPQHF. CDR3 nucleotide sequence: TGTGCTAGTGGTTTGGCCCAGGGGGAGCAGCCCCAGCATTTT. The J gene is TRBJ1-5, the V gene TRBV12-5, with 7 positions matching TRBD1. The ends lost 1 base at V and 7 bases at J; junction bases unmatched: 4. The CDR3 has 14 amino acids. Germline V gives CDR1 LGHNT, CDR2 FRNRAP.

The chain combines TRBV3-1 with TRBJ2-2; D gene uncertain. Germline CDR1 is LGHDT and CDR2 is YNNKEL (reference sequence). The CDR3 length is 16 residues. Between the trimmed V and J ends, which lost 3 bases and 1 base, there was a span of 12 bases. The CDR3 reads CASSHGIRENTGELFF. CDR3 in DNA: TGTGCCAGCAGCCATGGCATAAGGGAGAACACCGGGGAGCTGTTTTTT. Supplemented by reference TRBV3-1 and TRBJ2-2, the full variable domain reads DTAVSQTPKYLVTQMGNDKSIKCEQNLGHDTMYWYKQDSKKFLKIMFSYNNKELIINETVPNRFSPKSPDKAHLNLHINSLELGDSAVYFCASSHGIRENTGELFFGEGSRLTVL.